Listed below are T cell receptor beta chains from one sample, sequenced in a study of neurological immune-mediated disorders. TCRdb reprocessed the 5' RACE reads via MiXCR and lists one record per CDR3 protein. In the table there are 65,000 to 75,000 distinct CDR3 sequences, about 5% of which are singletons. The sequenced sample consisted of PBMCs. The receptor set was obtained from a woman in her seventies with multiple sclerosis. Both conserved end residues are part of each CDR3. D genes are given only for firm matches. The size entry is marked missing in some rows and otherwise reads once, few, many or a size class.

clone size	J gene	D gene	V gene	CDR3 protein	CDR3 DNA
many	TRBJ2-3	-	TRBV7-2	CASSLAPADTQYF	TGTGCCAGCAGCTTAGCCCCGGCCGATACGCAGTATTTT
many	TRBJ2-1	-	TRBV9	CASSVVVRGSEQFF	TGTGCCAGCAGCGTAGTTGTACGGGGCAGTGAGCAGTTCTTC
many	TRBJ2-5	-	TRBV5-5	CASSLGVGGIETQYF	TGTGCCAGCAGCTTGGGGGTAGGCGGGATAGAGACCCAGTACTTC
many	TRBJ2-3	-	TRBV7-2	CASSLGARTDTQYF	TGTGCCAGCAGCTTAGGGGCCCGCACAGATACGCAGTATTTT
many	TRBJ2-1	TRBD2	TRBV5-1	CASSLAPSSGRPNEQFF	TGCGCCAGCAGCTTGGCCCCAAGTAGCGGGAGACCTAATGAGCAGTTCTTC
few	TRBJ2-1	TRBD2	TRBV7-2	CASTPRLAGGSSFNEQFF	TGTGCCAGCACCCCGCGGCTAGCGGGAGGGTCTTCGTTTAATGAGCAGTTCTTC
few	TRBJ2-1	-	TRBV7-2	CASSLGGGRNYNEQFF	TGTGCCAGCAGCTTAGGAGGGGGGAGGAACTACAATGAGCAGTTCTTC
few	TRBJ2-2	-	TRBV29-1	CSVEEQGNTGELFF	TGCAGCGTTGAAGAACAGGGGAACACCGGGGAGCTGTTTTTT
many	TRBJ2-7	TRBD2	TRBV7-6	CASSLGLAGYEQYF	TGTGCCAGCAGCCTCGGACTAGCGGGATACGAGCAGTACTTC
many	TRBJ2-2	-	TRBV12-3/TRBV12-4	CASSPINTGELFF	TGTGCCAGCAGCCCAATTAACACCGGGGAGCTGTTTTTT
many	TRBJ2-3	TRBD1	TRBV7-6	CASSVQGGDTQYF	TGTGCCAGCAGTGTACAGGGGGGAGATACGCAGTATTTT
many	TRBJ1-3	-	TRBV7-8	CASSLKLPGNTIYF	TGTGCCAGCAGCTTAAAGTTACCTGGAAACACCATATATTTT
many	TRBJ1-5	TRBD1	TRBV3-1	CASSQGPGQGQPQHF	TGTGCCAGCAGCCAAGGACCGGGACAGGGACAGCCCCAGCATTTT
many	TRBJ2-1	-	TRBV7-2	CASSLAGQLSNEQFF	TGTGCCAGCAGCTTAGCGGGTCAGCTTTCCAATGAGCAGTTCTTC
many	TRBJ2-7	TRBD2	TRBV2	CASGTSGALPEQYF	TGTGCCAGCGGAACCAGCGGGGCCCTCCCCGAGCAGTACTTC
many	TRBJ2-1	-	TRBV7-2	CASSRDHSNEQFF	TGTGCCAGCAGCCGGGACCATTCCAATGAGCAGTTCTTC
many	TRBJ1-2	-	TRBV7-2	CASSLVEGPYGYTF	TGTGCCAGCAGCTTAGTTGAGGGACCCTATGGCTACACCTTC
many	TRBJ1-2	-	TRBV5-1	CASSHRLNYGYTF	TGCGCCAGCAGCCACAGGCTCAACTATGGCTACACCTTC
many	TRBJ2-3	-	TRBV5-1	CASSLTPGTPTDTQYF	TGCGCCAGCAGTTTGACCCCCGGGACACCCACAGATACGCAGTATTTT
many	TRBJ1-1	-	TRBV3-1	CASTGGGASMNTEAFF	TGTGCCAGCACCGGGGGGGGGGCCTCTATGAACACTGAAGCTTTCTTT
many	TRBJ2-7	-	TRBV6-6	CASSPQAPYEQYF	TGTGCCAGCAGTCCACAGGCCCCCTACGAGCAGTACTTC
many	TRBJ1-2	TRBD1	TRBV20-1	CSAAQGARLDGYTF	TGCAGTGCGGCACAGGGGGCGCGGCTAGATGGCTACACCTTC
medium-sized	TRBJ2-3	-	TRBV25-1	CASSEDVDTQYF	TGTGCCAGCAGTGAGGATGTAGATACGCAGTATTTT
many	TRBJ1-1	-	TRBV5-1	CASSRDGDAFF	TGCGCCAGCAGTCGGGACGGTGATGCTTTCTTT
many	TRBJ2-3	TRBD1	TRBV7-9	CASSPTGDTQYF	TGTGCCAGCAGCCCTACAGGGGACACGCAGTATTTT
many	TRBJ1-2	-	TRBV4-1	CASSQDWGDYGYTF	TGCGCCAGCAGCCAAGATTGGGGCGACTATGGCTACACCTTC
few	TRBJ2-2	-	TRBV20-1	CSARARGRTGELFF	TGCAGTGCTAGGGCGAGGGGGAGGACCGGGGAGCTGTTTTTT
many	TRBJ1-1	-	TRBV5-1	CASTPVPFANTEAFF	TGCGCCAGCACGCCAGTTCCGTTTGCGAACACTGAAGCTTTCTTT
few	TRBJ2-7	-	TRBV9	CASSESGDSYEQYF	TGTGCCAGCAGCGAATCGGGGGATTCCTACGAGCAGTACTTC
many	TRBJ2-5	-	TRBV14	CASSLSRGLNQETQYF	TGTGCCAGCAGCCTCAGTAGGGGACTCAACCAAGAGACCCAGTACTTC
many	TRBJ1-6	-	TRBV7-2	CASSFNGELSPLHF	TGTGCCAGCAGCTTTAATGGGGAGTTATCACCCCTCCACTTT
many	TRBJ2-1	TRBD2	TRBV5-1	CASSLAGTSYNEQFF	TGCGCCAGCAGCTTAGCGGGAACCTCCTACAATGAGCAGTTCTTC
-	TRBJ2-1	-	TRBV18	CASSPPLADEQFF	TGTGCCAGCTCACCACCACTAGCCGATGAGCAGTTCTTC
many	TRBJ1-1	-	TRBV7-9	CASSIDSMNTEAFF	TGTGCCAGCAGCATCGACAGTATGAACACTGAAGCTTTCTTT
-	TRBJ2-5	-	TRBV10-3	CAISESIAEGQETQYF	TGTGCCATCAGTGAGTCGATAGCGGAGGGGCAAGAGACCCAGTACTTC
many	TRBJ1-2	-	TRBV5-5	CASSLKVYGYTF	TGTGCCAGCAGCTTGAAAGTTTATGGCTACACCTTC
many	TRBJ2-5	-	TRBV12-3/TRBV12-4	CASTPKAYQETQYF	TGTGCCAGCACTCCCAAGGCGTACCAAGAGACCCAGTACTTC
many	TRBJ1-1	-	TRBV20-1	CSARVQGNTEAFF	TGCAGTGCTAGAGTTCAGGGGAACACTGAAGCTTTCTTT
many	TRBJ1-2	-	TRBV27	CASRGNYGYTF	TGTGCCAGCAGGGGTAACTATGGCTACACCTTC
many	TRBJ2-1	TRBD2	TRBV7-2	CASSPQASGRVNEQFF	TGTGCCAGCAGCCCCCAAGCCAGCGGGAGAGTCAATGAGCAGTTCTTC
few	TRBJ2-5	TRBD2	TRBV30	CAWKFSGRALGEAQYF	TGTGCCTGGAAGTTTAGCGGGAGGGCCCTCGGAGAGGCTCAGTACTTC
few	TRBJ2-1	-	TRBV14	CASSQNVLPGGKQFF	TGTGCCAGCAGCCAGAATGTCCTTCCTGGGGGTAAGCAGTTCTTC
-	TRBJ2-1	-	TRBV2	CATSGSQIGNEQFF	TGTGCCACCAGCGGATCCCAAATCGGCAATGAGCAGTTCTTC
few	TRBJ2-3	TRBD1	TRBV20-1	CSARDRGQATTDTQYF	TGCAGTGCTAGAGATAGAGGACAGGCCACGACAGATACGCAGTATTTT
few	TRBJ2-5	-	TRBV7-2	CASSSQAPGLQETQYF	TGTGCCAGCAGCTCACAGGCCCCCGGGCTCCAAGAGACCCAGTACTTC
few	TRBJ2-5	TRBD2	TRBV18	CASSQGLAGQETQYF	TGTGCCAGCTCACAAGGGCTAGCGGGACAAGAGACCCAGTACTTC
many	TRBJ2-3	-	TRBV11-1	CASSLQGHTYTDTQYF	TGTGCCAGCAGCTTACAGGGACATACGTACACAGATACGCAGTATTTT
many	TRBJ1-1	TRBD1	TRBV20-1	CSAPPTGSYGAFF	TGCAGTGCTCCTCCGACAGGGTCCTACGGGGCTTTCTTT
many	TRBJ2-2	TRBD2	TRBV20-1	CSALAAGGGWTGELFF	TGCAGCGCTCTCGCGGCGGGAGGGGGTTGGACCGGGGAGCTGTTTTTT
many	TRBJ2-1	-	TRBV9	CASSVGTGGNEQFF	TGTGCCAGCAGCGTAGGTACTGGGGGCAATGAGCAGTTCTTC
-	TRBJ1-5	-	TRBV4-1	CASSAGPLSNQPQHF	TGCGCCAGCAGCGCCGGCCCGCTGAGCAATCAGCCCCAGCATTTT
many	TRBJ2-5	-	TRBV7-2	CASSLGTVQETQYF	TGTGCCAGCAGCTTAGGGACAGTACAAGAGACCCAGTACTTC
many	TRBJ2-3	-	TRBV12-3/TRBV12-4	CASSLGTGTDTQYF	TGTGCCAGCAGTTTGGGAACAGGCACAGATACGCAGTATTTT
-	TRBJ1-2	-	TRBV27	CASSLDSRRTLSF	TGTGCCAGCAGTTTGGATAGTCGAAGGACTCTCTCCTTC